These 14 T cell receptor beta chains share one sample of origin, sequenced in a study of Ad26.COV2.S vaccination and SARS-CoV-2 variants. Regarding treatment: about 20 received Ad26.COV2.S at low or high dose, single or two shots; five or six received placebo; per-sample allocation not given. Day 63 after the first injection of vaccine or placebo was the sampling time. TCRdb's table, derived via immunoSEQ multiplex PCR, lists solely in-frame clones and lacks some. Counted here are some 450,000 clones, roughly 91% occurring once; the ten biggest clones make up roughly 3.9%. The sample in question was peripheral blood, obtained in a trial of Ad26.COV2.S vaccine versus placebo. The receptors stem from a person aged 18-65 years who received the Ad26.COV2.S COVID-19 vaccine or a placebo.

The rearrangement links TRBV7-6 to TRBJ1-3; perhaps TRBD1 as D (6 bases). CDR3 length equals 13 residues. Trimming removed 5 bases at V and 4 bases at J, with 9 bases between. Germline V gives CDR1 SGHVS, CDR2 FNYEAQ. CDR3 DNA sequence: TGTGCCAGCAGCACCGGACAGGGAAACACCATATATTTT. This codes for CASSTGQGNTIYF.

The rearrangement joins TRBV18 to TRBJ2-2; 9 bases agree with TRBD1. With 5 bases clipped from V and 3 bases from J, the junction kept 7 bases outside the gene matches. The CDR3 covers 16 residues. CDR1 is KGHSH, CDR2 LQKENI, per germline. The DNA of the CDR3 is TGTGCCAGCTCATCGCGGACAGGGGTAGACACCGGGGAGCTGTTTTTT. It is translated as CASSSRTGVDTGELFF.

This clone was observed once. The CDR3 nucleotides are TGTGCCAGCAGTTTAATGGGGAGACAGCGAGGGCAGTACTTC. It is translated as CASSLMGRQRGQYF. The chain links TRBV28 to TRBJ2-7, with D possibly being TRBD1 or TRBD2 (5 bases each). The length of the CDR3 is 14 residues. Trimming cost V 2 bases and J 9 bases, with 17 bases left between them. Germline V gene data show CDR1 as MDHEN and CDR2 as SYDVKM.

The V call is TRBV9, the J call TRBJ2-3; the D call may be TRBD1 or TRBD2 (6 bases each). CDR1 is SGDLS, CDR2 YYNGEE, per germline. Deletions cut 2 bases from V and 3 bases from J, with 13 bases between. The CDR3 extends over 15 amino acids. The CDR3: CASSVRGDPTDTQYF. DNA for the CDR3: TGTGCCAGCAGCGTTAGGGGGGACCCAACAGATACGCAGTATTTT.

The J gene is TRBJ2-3, the V gene TRBV10-3; D is perhaps TRBD2 (6 bases). CDR3 size: 15 residues. CDR1 and CDR2 (germline): ENHRY, SYGVKD. V dropped 3 bases and J dropped 6 bases, with 16 bases sitting between them. CDR3 nucleotide sequence: TGTGCCATCAGTGACGGGGACTTCGCCGTGGATACGCAGTATTTT. It is translated as CAISDGDFAVDTQYF.

In this sample, this clone turned up a few times. Additional DNA sequences in this sample encode the identical CDR3. The chain recombines TRBV12-3 or TRBV12-4 with TRBJ1-5; the match to TRBD1 covers 7 bases. The V and J ends lost 6 bases and 2 bases, in that order; junction bases with no gene match: 1. This CDR3 is 13 amino acids long. CDR3 DNA sequence: TGTGCCAGCAGGGGGACAGGCAATCAGCCCCAGCATTTT. It yields the protein CASRGTGNQPQHF.

The chain carries TRBV6-2 or TRBV6-3 and TRBJ2-1; TRBD2 agrees at 9 bases. The CDR3 is made up of 17 amino acids. Germline V CDR1 and CDR2: MNHEY, SVGEGT. V lost 0 bases and J lost 2; bases outside the gene matches: 5. CDR3 in amino acids: CASSYSPAGGPYNEQFF. The CDR3 bases are TGTGCCAGCAGTTACTCCCCTGCGGGAGGGCCCTACAATGAGCAGTTCTTC.

Here the CDR3 reads CATRAGMNTEAFF. The DNA of the CDR3 is TGTGCCACCAGAGCAGGGATGAACACTGAAGCTTTCTTT. The rearrangement joins TRBV24-1 to TRBJ1-1, with a possible D match to TRBD1 (5 bases). This CDR3 region has 13 residues. Germline V gene sequence: CDR1 KGHDR, CDR2 SFDVKD. V shed 7 bases and J shed 0 bases, with 8 bases lying between them.

This clone was detected only a few times. The chain uses TRBV2 and TRBJ2-2; 8 bases match TRBD2. Trimming cost V 7 bases and J 9 bases; bases outside gene matches: 10. This CDR3 contains 14 residues. The germline V gene encodes CDR1 SNHLY and CDR2 FYNNEI. The CDR3 bases are TGTGCCAGCAAGCGGGAGCGGGAGAGGAGGGAGCTGTTTTTT. Amino acid sequence: CASKRERERRELFF.

This sequence joins TRBV19 and TRBJ2-6; 7 positions match TRBD1. CDR1 and CDR2 (germline): LNHDA, SQIVND (reference sequence). Trimming cost V 6 bases and J 3 bases; bases outside gene matches: 8. The CDR3 is 16 residues long. The CDR3 protein is CASRDMTGFGANVLTF. In nucleotides, the CDR3 is TGTGCCAGTAGAGACATGACAGGGTTTGGGGCCAACGTCCTGACTTTC.

The chain combines TRBV28 with TRBJ2-2, with 7 bases aligning to TRBD1. Looked up from germline, CDR1 is MDHEN and CDR2 is SYDVKM. V gave up 5 bases and J gave up 6 bases; unmatched junction bases: 36. The CDR3 length is 24 residues. CDR3 amino acids: CASSPGTAWGIPDRRVGIPGELFF. In DNA, the CDR3 is TGTGCCAGCAGTCCCGGGACAGCGTGGGGAATCCCGGATAGAAGAGTGGGTATTCCCGGGGAGCTGTTTTTT.

The chain joins TRBV5-6 to TRBJ2-2, with TRBD1 identical over 7 bases. The length of the CDR3 is 15 residues. The germline V gene has CDR1 SGHDT and CDR2 YYEEEE. V lost 4 bases to trimming and J lost 5 bases; unmatched junction nucleotides: 8. The CDR3, as DNA: TGTGCCAGCAGCGATACAGGGGCAAAAACCGGGGAGCTGTTTTTT. Amino acid sequence: CASSDTGAKTGELFF.

The chain uses TRBV5-1 and TRBJ2-1; 7 bases are shared with TRBD2. This CDR3 contains 15 residues. Germline V lookup: CDR1 SGHRS, CDR2 YFSETQ. Trimming removed 2 bases from V and 6 bases from J; junction bases left unmatched: 8. CDR3 protein: CASSFVAGDPNEQFF. CDR3 DNA sequence: TGCGCCAGCAGCTTTGTTGCGGGAGATCCCAATGAGCAGTTCTTC.

The chain combines TRBV11-2 with TRBJ2-3; D perhaps matches TRBD2 (6 bases). The CDR3 is 16 residues long. V lost 5 bases and J 2 bases, leaving 17 bases between the germline ends. Germline V gene data show CDR1 as SGHAT and CDR2 as FQNNGV. CDR3 sequence (DNA): TGTGCCAGCAGCCCGATGGCGGGGCGGTACACAGATACGCAGTATTTT. It translates to CASSPMAGRYTDTQYF.